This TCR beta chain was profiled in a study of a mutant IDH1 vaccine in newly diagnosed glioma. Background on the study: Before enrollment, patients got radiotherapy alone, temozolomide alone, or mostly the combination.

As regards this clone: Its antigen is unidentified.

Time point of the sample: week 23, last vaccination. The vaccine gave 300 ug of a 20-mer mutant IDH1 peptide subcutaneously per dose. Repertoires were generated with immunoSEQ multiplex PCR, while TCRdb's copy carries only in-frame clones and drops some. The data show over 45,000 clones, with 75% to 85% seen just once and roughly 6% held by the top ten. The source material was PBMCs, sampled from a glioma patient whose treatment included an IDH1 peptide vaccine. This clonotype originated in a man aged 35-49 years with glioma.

CDR3 sequence: CASSLSSTLRGTVGYTF. The CDR3 region has the DNA TGTGCCAGCAGCTTATCCAGCACGCTCCGCGGGACAGTCGGCTACACCTTC. The chain combines TRBV7-2 with TRBJ1-2, with 7 bases aligning to TRBD1. The CDR3 totals 17 residues. Germline CDR1 reads SGHTA; CDR2 reads FQGNSA. J lost 8 bases, V lost 2 bases, and 17 bases had no gene match.